This T cell receptor beta chain emerged from a study of blood T cell repertoires in COVID-19. Study-level background: PBMCs, B-cell-depleted T cells, or T cells were the source of the cDNA or gDNA that made up the material.

Original processing methods: How many nucleated cells were present was estimated from reference gene primer amplification. The data were produced by immunoSEQ multiplex PCR, yet TCRdb's version contains in-frame clones alone and is incomplete. The D gene and trimming were derived from the DNA, and the V and J assignments and clone size from that table. The sample contains about 82,000 clones, roughly 79% of which appear only once. CDR1 KGHSH and CDR2 LQKENI come from the germline V gene. V was pared by 2 bases and J by 10 bases, with 12 bases between. This CDR3 is 14 amino acids long. In this sample, this clone turned up a few times.

Sequencing was carried out using peripheral blood. This receptor was identified in an elderly man with acute or convalescent COVID-19. The chain joins TRBV18 to TRBJ1-6, with D possibly matching TRBD1 (6 bases). The DNA for the CDR3 is TGTGCCAGCTCACCATCGTGGGGGGGCTCACCCCTCCACTTT. Protein sequence: CASSPSWGGSPLHF.